Shown below are 23 T cell receptor beta chains from a single sample sequenced in a study of OX40 agonist ivuxolimab in advanced cancers. Clones were read by immunoSEQ multiplex PCR, and TCRdb kept only the in-frame ones, dropping some. Of approximately 77,000 clones listed, around 85% are singletons. The sample in question was CD4+ or CD8+ T cells sorted from blood, obtained in a trial of the OX40 agonist ivuxolimab. The receptors were gathered from an adult with an advanced solid tumor such as melanoma, head and neck, liver or kidney cancer.

This sequence joins TRBV4-1 and TRBJ1-1; D remains ambiguous. From germline, CDR1 is MGHRA and CDR2 YSYEKL. The length of the CDR3 is 17 residues. Trimming cost V 0 bases and J 1 base, with 15 bases left between them. CDR3 nucleotides: TGCGCCAGCAGCCAAGATCCCGGTTTGAAGCAGAACACTGAAGCTTTCTTT. The encoded protein is CASSQDPGLKQNTEAFF.

V is TRBV10-3 and J is TRBJ2-7; 7 nucleotides match TRBD1. The CDR3 totals 12 residues. V was clipped by 9 bases and J by 3 bases; unmatched bases: 5. Germline V lookup: CDR1 ENHRY, CDR2 SYGVKD. CDR3 DNA: TGTGCCATTGGGACAGCCATCTACGAGCAGTACTTC. It yields the protein CAIGTAIYEQYF.

The chain links TRBV7-2 to TRBJ2-2, with 13 positions matching TRBD2. Germline V lookup: CDR1 SGHTA, CDR2 FQGNSA. The CDR3 contains 19 residues. V lost 5 bases and J lost 5; bases outside the gene matches: 14. Written as DNA, the CDR3 is TGTGCCAGCAGCCTTCTCGCCGGGACTAGCGGGGCAGGGACCGGGGAGCTGTTTTTT. Amino acid sequence: CASSLLAGTSGAGTGELFF.

The CDR3 spells CASTPGANEKLFF. The DNA for the CDR3 is TGCGCCAGCACCCCAGGGGCTAATGAAAAACTGTTTTTT. V is TRBV5-1 and J is TRBJ1-4; a possible D gene is TRBD1 (6 bases). The CDR3 has 13 residues. Germline loops: CDR1 SGHRS, CDR2 YFSETQ. The V gene lost 6 bases and the J gene lost 3 bases, with 9 bases spanning the gap.

V usage is TRBV6-6 and J usage is TRBJ1-5, with D uncertain. The CDR3 sequence is 13 residues long. From germline, CDR1 is MNHNY and CDR2 SVGAGI (reference sequence). The ends were cut back, 0 bases at V and 7 bases at J, with 7 bases in the middle. The DNA for the CDR3 is TGTGCCAGCAGTTACTCCCCGGGGCAGCCCCAGCATTTT. This encodes CASSYSPGQPQHF.

This clone appeared a single time. The genes are TRBV5-4 and TRBJ2-5, with TRBD1 identical over 9 bases. Germline CDR1 and CDR2: SGHNT and YYREEE (reference sequence). CDR3 size: 15 residues. The J segment lost 4 bases and the V segment lost 0 bases, leaving 4 bases of the junction unmatched. This CDR3 reads CASSLGQGVGETQYF. The CDR3 nucleotides are TGTGCCAGCAGCTTGGGACAGGGGGTTGGAGAGACCCAGTACTTC.

The count of this clone is one. This rearrangement joins TRBV6-6 to TRBJ1-2; unclear D gene. Trimming stripped 2 bases from V and 1 base from J, with 5 bases between. This CDR3 comprises 13 residues. Germline loops: CDR1 MNHNY, CDR2 SVGAGI (reference sequence). The CDR3 spells CASSYNGNYGYTF. The CDR3 nucleotides read TGTGCCAGCAGTTACAACGGTAACTATGGCTACACCTTC.

The chain combines TRBV19 with TRBJ1-2; TRBD1 matches at 9 bases. The CDR3 spans 18 residues. Losses at the gene ends were 5 bases for V and 0 bases for J; bases not matched to a gene: 13. From germline, CDR1 is LNHDA and CDR2 SQIVND (reference sequence). CDR3 protein: CASSFATTGGLSNYGYTF. In DNA form, the CDR3 reads TGTGCCAGTAGTTTCGCGACGACAGGGGGTCTATCTAACTATGGCTACACCTTC.

This clone was detected only once. This sequence joins TRBV7-2 and TRBJ2-2; perhaps D is TRBD1 or TRBD2 (5 bases each). The CDR3 is made up of 15 amino acids. Germline V gene sequence: CDR1 SGHTA, CDR2 FQGNSA. The V and J ends lost 5 bases and 3 bases respectively, with 13 bases between them. The CDR3 DNA is TGTGCCAGCAGCCCGAGGGGACGATACACCGGGGAGCTGTTTTTT. Translated: CASSPRGRYTGELFF. The full variable domain, rest sourced from reference TRBV7-2 and TRBJ2-2, is GAGVSQSPSNKVTEKGKDVELRCDPISGHTALYWYRQSLGQGLEFLIYFQGNSAPDKSGLPSDRFSAERTGGSVSTLTIQRTQQEDSAVYLCASSPRGRYTGELFFGEGSRLTVL.

The rearrangement links TRBV5-6 to TRBJ1-2; D gene uncertain. Germline V gene data show CDR1 as SGHDT and CDR2 as YYEEEE. The CDR3 has 14 amino acids. The ends were cut back, 0 bases at V and 3 bases at J, with 9 bases in the middle. The CDR3 loop is CASSLGFQDYGYTF. The CDR3 DNA is TGTGCCAGCAGCTTGGGCTTCCAGGACTATGGCTACACCTTC.

The rearrangement links TRBV7-2 to TRBJ2-3, with 7 bases fitting TRBD2. The CDR3 loop spans 16 amino acids. The trim removed 4 bases at V and 1 base at J, leaving 8 bases unmatched. Germline loops: CDR1 SGHTA, CDR2 FQGNSA. The CDR3 protein is CASSSSSSGGTDTQYF. The CDR3 nucleotides are TGTGCCAGCAGCTCTTCCTCTAGCGGCGGCACAGATACGCAGTATTTT.

The chain is built from TRBV14 and TRBJ1-6, with D maybe TRBD1 (6 bases). The germline V gene has CDR1 SGHDN and CDR2 FVKESK. The CDR3 is made up of 14 amino acids. Trimming took 2 bases from V and 8 from J, leaving 10 bases between them. The CDR3 region is CASSQRGGDSPLHF. As DNA, the CDR3 is TGTGCCAGCAGCCAAAGGGGGGGGGATTCACCCCTCCACTTT.

The chain is built from TRBV7-8 and TRBJ2-5, with D hard to call. The CDR3 consists of 12 residues. V lost 1 base, J lost 5 bases, and 5 bases lay in between. CDR1 and CDR2 from the germline V gene are SGHVS and FQNEAQ. The DNA for the CDR3 is TGTGCCAGCAGCTTAGGCTGGGAGACCCAGTACTTC. It yields the protein CASSLGWETQYF.

V is TRBV19 and J is TRBJ1-1, with D perhaps matching TRBD1 (5 bases). The CDR3 contains 14 residues. Per germline, CDR1 LNHDA and CDR2 SQIVND (reference sequence). V dropped 5 bases and J dropped 4 bases, with 14 bases sitting between them. The CDR3 loop reads CASSPPGQGTEAFF. The CDR3 nucleotides are TGTGCCAGTAGTCCCCCCGGGCAGGGCACTGAAGCTTTCTTT.

V is TRBV7-9 and J is TRBJ1-2; weak D call: TRBD1 (6 bases). The germline V gene has CDR1 SEHNR and CDR2 FQNEAQ (reference sequence). With 0 bases removed from V and 4 bases from J, the gap between germline ends came to 6 bases. This CDR3 is built from 13 residues. The DNA for the CDR3 is TGTGCCAGCAGCTTAGCGGACAGCTATGGCTACACCTTC. This translates into CASSLADSYGYTF. Full variable domain (remainder filled in from reference TRBV7-9 and TRBJ1-2): DTGVSQNPRHKITKRGQNVTFRCDPISEHNRLYWYRQTLGQGPEFLTYFQNEAQLEKSRLLSDRFSAERPKGSFSTLEIQRTEQGDSAMYLCASSLADSYGYTFGSGTRLTVV.

This clone was seen a few times. The chain combines TRBV11-1 with TRBJ2-1, with 7 bases matching TRBD2. Losses at the gene ends were 7 bases for V and 2 bases for J; bases not matched to a gene: 14. Looked up from germline, CDR1 is SGHAT and CDR2 is FQDESV (reference sequence). The CDR3 sequence is 17 residues long. The CDR3 region is CASTDLYAGEPYNEQFF. The CDR3 bases are TGTGCCAGCACCGATCTATATGCGGGAGAACCCTACAATGAGCAGTTCTTC.

V usage is TRBV2 and J usage is TRBJ1-6, with 7 nucleotides matching TRBD1. Germline V gene data show CDR1 as SNHLY and CDR2 as FYNNEI. The CDR3 is 15 amino acids. Losses at the gene ends were 7 bases for V and 9 bases for J; bases not matched to a gene: 12. This CDR3 reads CASMPGPRGSSPLHF. CDR3 nucleotide sequence: TGTGCCAGCATGCCGGGTCCCAGGGGGAGTTCACCCCTCCACTTT. The whole variable domain, filled in from reference TRBV2 and TRBJ1-6, reads EPEVTQTPSHQVTQMGQEVILRCVPISNHLYFYWYRQILGQKVEFLVSFYNNEISEKSEIFDDQFSVERPDGSNFTLKIRSTKLEDSAMYFCASMPGPRGSSPLHFGNGTRLTVT.

The CDR3 DNA sequence: TGTGCCAGCAGCCGGAGGGATTACAATGAGCAGTTCTTC. Protein: CASSRRDYNEQFF. The chain employs TRBV9 and TRBJ2-1; tentatively, D is TRBD2 (6 bases). Germline V CDR1 and CDR2: SGDLS, YYNGEE. V gave up 4 bases and J gave up 4 bases, with 9 bases separating them. The CDR3 totals 13 residues.

V is TRBV30 and J is TRBJ1-5; 9 bases map to TRBD1. This CDR3 has 17 amino acids. The germline V gene has CDR1 GTSNPN and CDR2 SVGIG (reference sequence). Unmatched junction bases numbered 15, after V lost 2 bases and J lost 7 bases. The CDR3 bases are TGTGCCTGGAGTATAACTCCCGGGACAGGGATAACGCAGCCCCAGCATTTT. Protein sequence: CAWSITPGTGITQPQHF.

V usage is TRBV19 and J usage is TRBJ1-6; perhaps TRBD1 as D (5 bases). Germline V gene data show CDR1 as LNHDA and CDR2 as SQIVND (reference sequence). The ends were cut back, 3 bases at V and 6 bases at J, with 15 bases in the middle. CDR3 length: 16 residues. The CDR3 loop reads CASSIPRRQINSPLHF. CDR3 nucleotides: TGTGCCAGTAGTATTCCCCGTCGACAGATTAATTCACCCCTCCACTTT.

The V call is TRBV19, the J call TRBJ1-1; TRBD1 matches at 9 bases. Germline assignment: CDR1 LNHDA and CDR2 SQIVND (reference sequence). This CDR3 spans 13 amino acids. Trimming took 3 bases from V and 6 from J; bases not matched to a gene: 2. The CDR3 sequence is CASSIRTGAEAFF. The DNA of the CDR3 is TGTGCCAGTAGTATCCGGACAGGGGCTGAAGCTTTCTTT. Full variable domain (remainder filled in from reference TRBV19 and TRBJ1-1): DGGITQSPKYLFRKEGQNVTLSCEQNLNHDAMYWYRQDPGQGLRLIYYSQIVNDFQKGDIAEGYSVSREKKESFPLTVTSAQKNPTAFYLCASSIRTGAEAFFGQGTRLTVV.

The chain carries TRBV28 and TRBJ2-2, with TRBD1 matching over 7 bases. After removal of 4 bases from V and 4 bases from J, the junction contained 15 bases not matched to a gene. Germline assignment: CDR1 MDHEN and CDR2 SYDVKM. The CDR3 extends over 18 amino acids. In DNA, the CDR3 is TGTGCCAGCAGTTCATTTACCGGGACAGTCGTTAGCACCGGGGAGCTGTTTTTT. Protein sequence: CASSSFTGTVVSTGELFF.

The gene calls are TRBV5-8 and TRBJ1-2, with 9 bases fitting TRBD1. V was clipped by 5 bases and J by 5 bases; unmatched bases: 10. The CDR3 sequence is 15 residues long. CDR1 is SGHTS, CDR2 YDEGEE, per germline. The CDR3: CASSPGQGITYGYTF. For the CDR3, the DNA is TGTGCCAGCAGTCCTGGACAGGGGATCACATATGGCTACACCTTC.